This record looks at one T cell receptor (beta chain) sequence and its context. It was 8.5 to 10 ml of fresh peripheral blood that supplied the PBMCs. This sample stems from a study of T cells in Graves' hyperthyroidism and ophthalmopathy. Regions amplified from RNA transcripts were the TCR beta CDR3 regions. Researchers ran a first-round RT-PCR on the TCR CDR3 using the HTBI primer set. Each CDR3 protein gets one entry after TCRdb re-called the multiplex PCR reads with MiXCR. The table lists some 580,000 distinct CDR3 sequences, approximately 15% of them singletons, with roughly 3.5% in the top ten. The CDR3 runs to 15 residues. Germline-derived CDR1 and CDR2 are SGHRS and YFSETQ. V was trimmed by 0 bases and J by 4 bases, leaving 11 bases between them.

The source material was blood. The rearrangement links TRBV5-1 to TRBJ1-3; no clear D. The sequence came from a woman between 35 and 50 years old with Graves' ophthalmopathy. CDR3 DNA sequence: TGCGCCAGCAGCTTGGACAGTCTTTCCGGAAACACCATATATTTT. Its translation: CASSLDSLSGNTIYF.